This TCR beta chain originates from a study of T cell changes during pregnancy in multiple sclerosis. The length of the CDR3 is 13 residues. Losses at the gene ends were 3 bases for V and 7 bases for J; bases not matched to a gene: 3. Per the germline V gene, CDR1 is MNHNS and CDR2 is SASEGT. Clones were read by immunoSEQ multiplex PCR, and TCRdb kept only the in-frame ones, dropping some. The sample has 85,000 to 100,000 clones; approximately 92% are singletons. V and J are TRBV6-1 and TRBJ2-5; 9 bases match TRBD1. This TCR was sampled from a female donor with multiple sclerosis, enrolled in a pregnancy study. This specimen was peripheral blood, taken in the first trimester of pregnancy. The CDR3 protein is CASSDGTGWTQYF. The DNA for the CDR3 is TGTGCCAGCAGTGACGGGACAGGGTGGACCCAGTACTTC.